In its sample, the clone carrying this T cell receptor beta chain was seen once. Generated by immunoSEQ multiplex PCR, the TCRdb table keeps only in-frame clones and is missing some. Altogether about 72,000 clones are present, around four fifths being singletons, with the ten largest covering roughly 3.4%. Germline values: CDR1 KGHSH, CDR2 LQKENI. The CDR3 is made up of 13 amino acids. Trimming shortened V by 2 bases and J by 6 bases, and 7 bases separated the two germline ends. The sample belongs to a study of neoadjuvant anti-PD-1 for oral cavity cancer. This rearrangement joins TRBV18 to TRBJ2-2; D is unresolved. The TCR sequence derives from a person aged 35-80 years with oral cavity squamous cell carcinoma. Sequenced here: PBMCs, sampled before nivolumab (anti-PD-1) treatment. The CDR3 reads CASSPSRPGELFF. CDR3 DNA sequence: TGTGCCAGCTCACCATCGAGGCCCGGGGAGCTGTTTTTT.